A single sample is the source of the 8 T cell receptor beta chains below, sequenced in a study of vaccination and CD4 T cells after COVID-19 (dated by TCRdb to between 2021 and 2024). Interpreted using the paper, the treatment or condition label stands for: approximately 9-day PBMC culture with coronavirus spike peptide pools or control peptides (ViraFEST assay). Library preparation used PCR. The reads were generated on an Illumina iSeq 100. DNA from cultured CD4+ T cells underwent TCR sequencing with the Oncomine TCR Beta short-read assay at the Johns Hopkins FTIC core. Using fastp trimming at Q25 and MiXCR clonotype assembly, TCRdb reanalyzed the public sequencing data and kept in-frame beta chains. Records with the same CDR3 protein are collapsed into one entry carrying the most frequent genes and DNA. This sample comprises over 14,000 distinct CDR3 sequences, 40% to 65% of them detected only once. The ten largest clonotypes hold around 7.8% of the sample.

No antigen is known for these receptors. Sample: CD4+ T cells from blood, cultured in vitro. The receptor source for this set is a human donor who had recovered from COVID-19.

This clonotype was counted between two and nine times. This chain uses TRBV20-1 with TRBJ1-1, with D unclear. In germline, CDR1 is DFQATT, CDR2 SNEGSKA (reference sequence). The CDR3 is made up of 13 amino acids. The V and J ends lost 3 bases and 3 bases respectively, with 11 bases between them. DNA of the CDR3: TGCAGTGCTAGGTTGCAGTTCGACACTGAAGCTTTCTTT. This gives the protein CSARLQFDTEAFF.

The chain combines TRBV11-2 with TRBJ2-3; no clear D. There are 14 residues in the CDR3. The V gene's germline CDR1 is SGHAT and CDR2 FQNNGV. V was clipped by 1 base and J by 3 bases, with 8 bases between them. DNA of the CDR3: TGTGCCAGCAGCTTAGGGCTGTCAACAGATACGCAGTATTTT. Protein product: CASSLGLSTDTQYF.

This clonotype was detected only a few times. The CDR3 loop reads CASTQGGYTDTQYF. CDR3 nucleotides: TGTGCCAGCACCCAGGGCGGCTACACAGATACGCAGTATTTT. V is TRBV7-8 and J is TRBJ2-3; tentatively, D is TRBD1 (5 bases). This CDR3 region has 14 residues. CDR1 and CDR2 from the germline V gene are SGHVS and FQNEAQ. V was clipped by 7 bases and J by 2 bases, with 13 bases between them. Full variable domain (rest looked up from reference TRBV7-8 and TRBJ2-3): GAGVSQSPRYKVAKRGQDVALRCDPISGHVSLFWYQQALGQGPEFLTYFQNEAQLDKSGLPSDRFFAERPEGSVSTLKIQRTQQEDSAVYLCASTQGGYTDTQYFGPGTRLTVL.

J is TRBJ1-1 and V is TRBV5-5; a weak D match, TRBD1 (5 bases). Germline-derived CDR1 and CDR2 are SGHKS and YYEKEE (reference sequence). This CDR3 is 13 amino acids long. V lost 4 bases and J lost 3, with 10 bases in between. CDR3 nucleotide sequence: TGTGCCAGCAGCCAGGGACCGGACACTGAAGCTTTCTTT. It yields the protein CASSQGPDTEAFF. The full variable domain, in which reference TRBV5-5 and TRBJ1-1 provide the parts outside the CDR3, is DAGVTQSPTHLIKTRGQQVTLRCSPISGHKSVSWYQQVLGQGPQFIFQYYEKEERGRGNFPDRFSARQFPNYSSELNVNALLLGDSALYLCASSQGPDTEAFFGQGTRLTVV.

This clonotype was picked up a small number of times. The chain combines TRBV24-1 with TRBJ2-3; D is undetermined. The germline CDR1 and CDR2 sequences are KGHDR and SFDVKD. V lost 5 bases and J 7 bases, leaving 12 bases between the germline ends. The CDR3 runs to 13 residues. CDR3 sequence: CATSVSGSHTQYF. The CDR3 DNA reads as TGTGCCACCAGTGTCTCGGGTTCTCATACGCAGTATTTT.

The chain uses TRBV7-8 and TRBJ2-1; D uncertain. Germline CDR1 reads SGHVS; CDR2 reads FQNEAQ. The V and J ends lost 2 bases and 2 bases respectively, with 7 bases between them. The length of the CDR3 is 14 residues. CDR3 sequence: CASSLRLPYNEQFF. In DNA, the CDR3 is TGTGCCAGCAGCTTAAGACTGCCCTACAATGAGCAGTTCTTC.

V usage is TRBV20-1 and J usage is TRBJ1-6; 7 bases fit TRBD1. The CDR3 contains 15 residues. Trimming took 0 bases from V and 10 from J; bases not matched to a gene: 9. The germline V gene has CDR1 DFQATT and CDR2 SNEGSKA (reference sequence). The CDR3 DNA reads as TGCAGTGCTAGAGATCTTGGACAGGTCCCATCACCCCTCCACTTT. Protein sequence: CSARDLGQVPSPLHF.

This clonotype was seen a few times. The chain uses TRBV6-2 or TRBV6-3 and TRBJ2-3; a possible D gene is TRBD2 (6 bases). Trimming cost V 6 bases and J 2 bases, with 15 bases left between them. Per the germline V gene, CDR1 is MNHEY and CDR2 is SVGEGT. The CDR3 has 15 residues. DNA for the CDR3: TGTGCCAGCAGGCCGCTGACTAGACCCACAGATACGCAGTATTTT. Translation gives CASRPLTRPTDTQYF.